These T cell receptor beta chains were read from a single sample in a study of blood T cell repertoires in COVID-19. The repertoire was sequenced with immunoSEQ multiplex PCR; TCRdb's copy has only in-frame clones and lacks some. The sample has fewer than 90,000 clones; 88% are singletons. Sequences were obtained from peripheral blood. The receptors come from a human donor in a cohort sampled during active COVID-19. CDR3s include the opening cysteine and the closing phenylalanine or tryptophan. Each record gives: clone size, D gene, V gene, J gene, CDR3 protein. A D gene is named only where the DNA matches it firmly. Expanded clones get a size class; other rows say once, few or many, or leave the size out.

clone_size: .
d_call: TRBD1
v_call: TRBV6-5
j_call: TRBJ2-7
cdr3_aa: CASSYSYGQGTGEQYF

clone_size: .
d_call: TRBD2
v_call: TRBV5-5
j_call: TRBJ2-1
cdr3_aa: CASYRTRGASGLDEQFF

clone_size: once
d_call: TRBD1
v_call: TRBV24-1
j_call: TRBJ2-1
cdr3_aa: CATSDSPGTGISVLRYNEQFF

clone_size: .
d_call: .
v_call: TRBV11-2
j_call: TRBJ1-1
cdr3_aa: CASTGGQMNTEAFF

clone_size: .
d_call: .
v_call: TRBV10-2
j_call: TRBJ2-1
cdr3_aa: CASSESSGVSSYNEQFF

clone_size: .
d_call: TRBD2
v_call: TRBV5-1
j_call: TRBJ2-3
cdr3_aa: CASTSPSGEGQYF

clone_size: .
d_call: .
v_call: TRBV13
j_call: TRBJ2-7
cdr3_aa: CASSLGDSSYEQYF

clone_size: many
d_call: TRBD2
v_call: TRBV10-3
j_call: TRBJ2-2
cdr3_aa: CAVAGLAFAGELFF

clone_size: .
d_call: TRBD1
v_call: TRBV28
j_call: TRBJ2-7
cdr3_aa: CASRLDPGQNYEQYF

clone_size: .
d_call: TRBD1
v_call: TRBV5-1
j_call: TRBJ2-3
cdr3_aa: CASSNPTGSLTDTQYF

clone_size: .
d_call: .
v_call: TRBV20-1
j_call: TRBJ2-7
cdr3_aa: CSASNSHEQYF

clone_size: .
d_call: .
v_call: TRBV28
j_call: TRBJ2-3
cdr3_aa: CASRHRRRMTDTQYF

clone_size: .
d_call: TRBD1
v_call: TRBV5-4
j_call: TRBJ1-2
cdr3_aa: CASSNAGGTYGYTF

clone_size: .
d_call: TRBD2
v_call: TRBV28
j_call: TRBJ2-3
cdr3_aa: CASSLGGRTDTQYF

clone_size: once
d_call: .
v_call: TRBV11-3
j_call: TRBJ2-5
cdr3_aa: CASSFRGIQVETQYF

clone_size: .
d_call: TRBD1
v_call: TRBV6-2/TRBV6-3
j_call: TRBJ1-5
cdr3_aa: CASSYRYPGGGQPQHF

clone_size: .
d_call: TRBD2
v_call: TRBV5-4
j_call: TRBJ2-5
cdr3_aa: CASSLAGLAGARGETQYF

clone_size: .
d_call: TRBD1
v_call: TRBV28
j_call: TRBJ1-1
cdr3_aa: CASSASWTGSTEAFF

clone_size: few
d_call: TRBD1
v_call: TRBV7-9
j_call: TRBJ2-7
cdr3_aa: CASSSGQGTDEQYF

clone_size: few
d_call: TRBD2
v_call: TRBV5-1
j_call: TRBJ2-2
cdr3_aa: CASSTLAGANTGELFF

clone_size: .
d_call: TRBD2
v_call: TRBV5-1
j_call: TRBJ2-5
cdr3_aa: CASSPQLAAKETQYF

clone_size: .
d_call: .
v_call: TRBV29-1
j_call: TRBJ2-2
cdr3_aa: CSVEMQDSTGELFF

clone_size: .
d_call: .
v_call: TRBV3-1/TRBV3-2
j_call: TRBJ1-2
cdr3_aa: CASSPLGLNYGYTF

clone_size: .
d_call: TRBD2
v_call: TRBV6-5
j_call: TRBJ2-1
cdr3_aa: CASSYSSGNADEQFF

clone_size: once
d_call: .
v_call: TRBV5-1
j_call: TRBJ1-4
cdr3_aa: CASRRGGANEKLFF

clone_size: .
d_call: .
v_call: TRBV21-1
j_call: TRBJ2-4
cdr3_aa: CASSKERAAVAKNIQYF

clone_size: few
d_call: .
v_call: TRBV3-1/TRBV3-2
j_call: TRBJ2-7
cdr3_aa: CASSPPSWRLNF

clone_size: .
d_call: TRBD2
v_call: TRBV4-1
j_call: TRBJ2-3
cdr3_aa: CASSRRASGGGGTDTQYF

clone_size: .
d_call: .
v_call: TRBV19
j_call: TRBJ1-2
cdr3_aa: CASSIAGHRDYGYTF

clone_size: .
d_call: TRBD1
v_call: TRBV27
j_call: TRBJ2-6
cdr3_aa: CASSLSGQGYSGANVLTF

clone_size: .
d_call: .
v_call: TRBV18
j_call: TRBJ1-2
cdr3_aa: CASSLSQGLDNGYTF

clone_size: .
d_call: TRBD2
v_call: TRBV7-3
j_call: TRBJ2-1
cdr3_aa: CASSLAGGPDEQFF

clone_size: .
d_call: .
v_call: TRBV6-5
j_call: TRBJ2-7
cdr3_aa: CASRGAEGREQYF

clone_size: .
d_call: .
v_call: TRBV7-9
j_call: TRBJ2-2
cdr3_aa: CASSSTRTGELFF

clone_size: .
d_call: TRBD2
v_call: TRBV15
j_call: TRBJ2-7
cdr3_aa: CATSRELAGVREQYF

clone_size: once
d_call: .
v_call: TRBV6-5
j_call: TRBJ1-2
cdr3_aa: CASSLTWGEGGYTF

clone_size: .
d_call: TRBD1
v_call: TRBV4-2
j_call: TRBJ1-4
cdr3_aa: CASSQNRDRERSDEKLFF

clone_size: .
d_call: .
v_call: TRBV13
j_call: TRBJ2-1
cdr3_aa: CASSSLDSNNEQFF

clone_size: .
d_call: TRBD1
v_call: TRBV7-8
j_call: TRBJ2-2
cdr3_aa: CASSYRQGNANTGELFF

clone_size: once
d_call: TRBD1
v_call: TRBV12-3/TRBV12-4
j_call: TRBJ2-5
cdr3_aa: CASNLQGQETQYF

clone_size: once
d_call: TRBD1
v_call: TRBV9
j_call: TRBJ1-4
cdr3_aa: CASSVQGGKLFF

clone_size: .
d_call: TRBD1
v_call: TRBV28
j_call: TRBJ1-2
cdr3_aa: CASSVQDRGGLYGYTF

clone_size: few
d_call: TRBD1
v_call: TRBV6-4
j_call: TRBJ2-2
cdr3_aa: CASGPGTDTGELFF

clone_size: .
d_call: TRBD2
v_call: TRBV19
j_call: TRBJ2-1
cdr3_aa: CASSIELGLAGIYNEQFF

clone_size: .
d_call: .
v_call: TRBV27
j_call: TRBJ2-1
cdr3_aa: CASSLEDSYNEQFF

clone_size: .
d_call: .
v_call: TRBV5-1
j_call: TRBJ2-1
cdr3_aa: CASSLDRYRGNEQFF

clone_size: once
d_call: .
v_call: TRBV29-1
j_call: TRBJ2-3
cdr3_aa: CSVPESTDTQYF

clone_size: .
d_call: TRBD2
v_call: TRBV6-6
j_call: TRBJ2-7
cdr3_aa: CASSPSQSGAGEQYF

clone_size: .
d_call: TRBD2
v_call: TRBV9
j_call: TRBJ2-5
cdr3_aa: CASSPLGGRAARETQYF

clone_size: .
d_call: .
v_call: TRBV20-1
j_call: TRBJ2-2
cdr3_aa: CSASSRGSGLPGIGELFF

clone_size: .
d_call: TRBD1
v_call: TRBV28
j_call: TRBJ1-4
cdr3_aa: CASSYQTGGGEKLFF

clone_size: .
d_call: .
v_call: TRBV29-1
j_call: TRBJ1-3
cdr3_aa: CSVEYPGSGNTIYF

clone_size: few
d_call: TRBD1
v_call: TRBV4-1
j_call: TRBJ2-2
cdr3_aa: CASRTLDRGQPGELFF

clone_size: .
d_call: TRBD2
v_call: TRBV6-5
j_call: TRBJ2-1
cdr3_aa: CASSYSAGVGNNEQFF

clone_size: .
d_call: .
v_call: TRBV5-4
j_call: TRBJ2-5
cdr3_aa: CASSLGPSETQYF

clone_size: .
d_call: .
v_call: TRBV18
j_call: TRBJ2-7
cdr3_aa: CASSPGSYYEQYF

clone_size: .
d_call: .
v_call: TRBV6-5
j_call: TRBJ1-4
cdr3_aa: CASSYSTPNEKLFF